The 21 T cell receptor beta chains listed next were all sequenced from one sample in a study of shared clonotypes between healthy human individuals. The method was immunoSEQ multiplex PCR; TCRdb's version includes in-frame clones alone and lacks a portion of them. The data show approximately 980,000 clones, 76% seen once. The sample taken for sequencing was memory CD4+ T cells sorted from blood. Described subset: CD45RA-negative fraction. Every receptor here comes from a man aged 18 to 30 in good health.

The count of this clone is one. V gene TRBV5-1 combines with J gene TRBJ1-5; D is unclear. In germline, CDR1 is SGHRS, CDR2 YFSETQ. The CDR3 is made up of 14 amino acids. With 0 bases removed from V and 2 bases from J, the gap between germline ends came to 6 bases. The CDR3: CASSLEDRNQPQHF. CDR3 sequence (DNA): TGCGCCAGCAGCTTGGAGGACCGCAATCAGCCCCAGCATTTT. Drawing the rest from reference TRBV5-1 and TRBJ1-5, the complete variable domain is KAGVTQTPRYLIKTRGQQVTLSCSPISGHRSVSWYQQTPGQGLQFLFEYFSETQRNKGNFPGRFSGRQFSNSRSEMNVSTLELGDSALYLCASSLEDRNQPQHFGDGTRLSIL.

The V and J genes are TRBV5-1 and TRBJ2-2; D gene ambiguous. Deletions cut 7 bases from V and 4 bases from J, with 26 bases between. There are 18 residues in the CDR3. Germline V gene data show CDR1 as SGHRS and CDR2 as YFSETQ. The CDR3 here is CASGLTSPMTQSTGELFF. CDR3 DNA sequence: TGCGCCAGCGGTCTCACCTCGCCAATGACTCAGAGCACCGGGGAGCTGTTTTTT.

The V gene is TRBV10-3, the J gene TRBJ1-1; 11 bases are shared with TRBD1. V trimming: 8 bases; J trimming: 5 bases; junction bases outside the gene matches: 4. Germline loops: CDR1 ENHRY, CDR2 SYGVKD. The CDR3 spans 13 residues. CDR3: CAIGQGAGTEAFF. CDR3 in DNA: TGTGCCATCGGACAGGGGGCGGGTACTGAAGCTTTCTTT.

The chain has TRBV2 and TRBJ2-7; perhaps TRBD1 as D (6 bases). The ends were cut back, 9 bases at V and 5 bases at J, with 17 bases in the middle. The CDR3 sequence is 13 residues long. The germline V gene encodes CDR1 SNHLY and CDR2 FYNNEI. CDR3 sequence: CARGGLRGDEQYF. As DNA, the CDR3 is TGTGCCAGAGGGGGTTTAAGGGGCGACGAGCAGTACTTC.

This chain connects TRBV4-1 to TRBJ1-3; TRBD1 might be the D (6 bases). The CDR3 has 17 residues. V dropped 0 bases and J dropped 0 bases, with 12 bases sitting between them. CDR1 and CDR2 (germline): MGHRA, YSYEKL. Written as DNA, the CDR3 is TGCGCCAGCAGCCAAGAGAAGGGGGTTTTCTCTGGAAACACCATATATTTT. Translated: CASSQEKGVFSGNTIYF.

In this sample, this clone turned up once. A much larger clone differs by one base, so this may be a read error. The sample carries other DNA sequences with the same CDR3. The gene calls are TRBV18 and TRBJ1-1; no clear D gene. The CDR3 consists of 11 residues. CDR1 KGHSH and CDR2 LQKENI come from the germline V gene. The germline V and J ends were trimmed by 6 bases and 1 base, with 3 bases remaining between them. The CDR3 nucleotides read TGTGCCAGCTCCCCGAACACTGAAGCTTTCTTT. This encodes CASSPNTEAFF.

In its sample, this clone was seen once. The junction departs from the called germline gene at one end, perhaps through a read error. CDR3 sequence: CASSLKGPEAKNIQYF. CDR3 coding DNA: TGTGCTAGCAGCCTCAAGGGTCCCGAAGCCAAAAACATTCAGTACTTC. The chain has TRBV7-7 and TRBJ2-4; D is uncertain. This CDR3 has 16 amino acids. Germline-derived CDR1 and CDR2 are SSHAT and FNYEAQ (reference sequence).

This clone was counted between two and nine times. The J gene is TRBJ2-3, the V gene TRBV5-1, with D unresolved. Germline values: CDR1 SGHRS, CDR2 YFSETQ. V was clipped by 0 bases and J by 4 bases, with 6 bases between them. This CDR3 spans 13 amino acids. The CDR3 coding sequence is TGCGCCAGCAGCTTGGACATCGCAGATACGCAGTATTTT. Protein sequence: CASSLDIADTQYF.

Turning to this clone: Other DNA sequences of this sample code for an identical CDR3. The genes are TRBV28 and TRBJ1-1; D unresolved. This CDR3 is 13 amino acids long. Germline CDR1 and CDR2: MDHEN and SYDVKM. Trimming stripped 2 bases from V and 5 bases from J, with 9 bases between. The CDR3 here is CASSLVGRTEAFF. The CDR3 DNA reads as TGTGCCAGCAGTTTAGTTGGGAGGACTGAAGCTTTCTTT.

The genes are TRBV27 and TRBJ1-6; D unclear. V lost 3 bases and J 5 bases, leaving 5 bases between the germline ends. CDR3 length: 13 residues. Germline-derived CDR1 and CDR2 are MNHEY and SMNVEV (reference sequence). The CDR3 DNA reads TGTGCCAGCAGTTTGGAGGATAATTCACCCCTCCACTTT. Translation: CASSLEDNSPLHF.

This chain uses TRBV28 with TRBJ2-7, with 11 bases matching TRBD2. CDR1 is MDHEN, CDR2 SYDVKM, per germline. There are 14 residues in the CDR3. V lost 6 bases to trimming and J lost 6 bases; unmatched junction nucleotides: 7. CDR3 residues: CASRPGLAAAEQYF. The CDR3 region has the DNA TGTGCCAGCAGGCCGGGACTAGCGGCCGCCGAGCAGTACTTC.

As DNA, the CDR3 is TGTGCCAGCAGCTTAATACACACAGATACGCAGTATTTT. Encoded protein: CASSLIHTDTQYF. V and J are TRBV7-9 and TRBJ2-3; no definite D call. There are 13 residues in the CDR3. Trimming took off 2 bases at V and 2 bases at J, with 5 bases between the two ends. The germline V gene encodes CDR1 SEHNR and CDR2 FQNEAQ (reference sequence).

This sequence joins TRBV6-1 and TRBJ2-7, with 11 bases matching TRBD2. Germline CDR1 is MNHNS and CDR2 is SASEGT. V shed 3 bases, J shed 3 bases, and the junction held 4 bases outside the gene matches. The CDR3 has 15 amino acids. The CDR3 DNA follows: TGTGCCAGCAGTGACGGGACTAGCGGCTTCTACGAGCAGTACTTC. Translated: CASSDGTSGFYEQYF.

The genes are TRBV7-6 and TRBJ2-3; D is uncertain. The length of the CDR3 is 13 residues. CDR1 is SGHVS and CDR2 is FNYEAQ in the germline V gene. V lost 3 bases and J lost 6, with 10 bases in between. CDR3 amino acids: CASSFVWWDTQYF. The CDR3 DNA reads as TGTGCCAGCAGCTTCGTTTGGTGGGATACGCAGTATTTT.

The chain recombines TRBV5-5 with TRBJ2-1, with 9 bases that match TRBD1. The CDR3 covers 15 residues. The germline gives CDR1 SGHKS, CDR2 YYEKEE (reference sequence). V was clipped by 2 bases and J by 3 bases; unmatched bases: 3. The CDR3 bases are TGTGCCAGCAGCTTCGGGACAGGGTACTACAATGAGCAGTTCTTC. Its protein product is CASSFGTGYYNEQFF.

The chain joins TRBV5-4 to TRBJ2-5; 8 bases agree with TRBD1. The CDR3 runs 14 residues. CDR1 and CDR2 (germline): SGHNT, YYREEE (reference sequence). Unmatched junction bases numbered 5, after V lost 2 bases and J lost 5 bases. Here the CDR3 DNA reads TGTGCCAGCAGCTTCTCAGGGGGCGCGGAGACCCAGTACTTC. This codes for CASSFSGGAETQYF.

The rearrangement joins TRBV28 to TRBJ1-2, with TRBD1 identical over 9 bases. Looked up from germline, CDR1 is MDHEN and CDR2 is SYDVKM. Trimming at V came to 8 bases and at J to 1 base, leaving 2 bases not matched to a gene. CDR3 length equals 13 residues. The CDR3: CASWGQGNYGYTF. CDR3 sequence (DNA): TGTGCCAGCTGGGGACAGGGTAACTATGGCTACACCTTC.

This chain uses TRBV6-1 with TRBJ1-4; D possibly corresponds to TRBD1 (5 bases). The CDR3 totals 13 residues. Germline V gene lookup returns CDR1 MNHNS and CDR2 SASEGT. The V gene lost 4 bases and the J gene lost 5 bases, with 8 bases spanning the gap. The CDR3 spells CASSGQPNEKLFF. The DNA for the CDR3 is TGTGCCAGCAGTGGACAGCCCAATGAAAAACTGTTTTTT.

The J gene is TRBJ2-4, the V gene TRBV7-8; D is unclear. V shed 0 bases and J shed 2 bases, with 5 bases lying between them. Looked up from germline, CDR1 is SGHVS and CDR2 is FQNEAQ. CDR3 length: 14 amino acids. The CDR3 coding sequence is TGTGCCAGCAGCTTAGCAGGGTCCAAAAACATTCAGTACTTC. Translating it yields CASSLAGSKNIQYF.

The chain employs TRBV7-9 and TRBJ2-2; D possibly matches TRBD1 or TRBD2 (5 bases each). The germline V gene encodes CDR1 SEHNR and CDR2 FQNEAQ (reference sequence). This CDR3 has 17 residues. V dropped 3 bases and J dropped 6 bases, with 20 bases sitting between them. Here the CDR3 reads CASSLNFGDLRPGELFF. DNA for the CDR3: TGTGCCAGCAGCTTGAATTTTGGGGACCTCCGGCCCGGGGAGCTGTTTTTT.

With regard to this clone: Other DNA sequences of this sample code for an identical CDR3. The chain recombines TRBV30 with TRBJ2-5, with a weak D call TRBD1 (6 bases). The CDR3 covers 14 residues. Germline values: CDR1 GTSNPN, CDR2 SVGIG (reference sequence). With 3 bases removed from V and 5 bases from J, the gap between germline ends came to 16 bases. DNA of the CDR3: TGTGCCTGGAGCCGTGGACAGCTAGGCGAGACCCAGTACTTC. Translation gives CAWSRGQLGETQYF. Combining the CDR3 with reference TRBV30 and TRBJ2-5 gives the whole variable domain SQTIHQWPATLVQPVGSPLSLECTVEGTSNPNLYWYRQAAGRGLQLLFYSVGIGQISSEVPQNLSASRPQDRQFILSSKKLLLSDSGFYLCAWSRGQLGETQYFGPGTRLLVL.